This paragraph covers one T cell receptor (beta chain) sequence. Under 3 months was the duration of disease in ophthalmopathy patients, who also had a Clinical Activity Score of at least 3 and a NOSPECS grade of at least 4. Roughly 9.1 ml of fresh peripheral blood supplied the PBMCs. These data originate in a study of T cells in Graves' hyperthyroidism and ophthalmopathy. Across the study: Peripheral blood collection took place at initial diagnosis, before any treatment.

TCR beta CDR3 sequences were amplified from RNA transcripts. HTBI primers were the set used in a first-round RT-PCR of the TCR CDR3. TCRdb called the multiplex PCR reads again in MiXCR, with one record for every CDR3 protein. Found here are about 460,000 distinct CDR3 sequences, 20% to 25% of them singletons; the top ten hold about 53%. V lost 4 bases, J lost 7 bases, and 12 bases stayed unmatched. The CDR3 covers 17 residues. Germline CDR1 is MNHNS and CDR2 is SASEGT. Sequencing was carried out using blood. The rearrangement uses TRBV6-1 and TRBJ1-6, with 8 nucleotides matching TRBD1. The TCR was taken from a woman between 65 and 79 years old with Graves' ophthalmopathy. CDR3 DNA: TGTGCCAGCAGTGGACTTAGACAGGGGACGAACAATTCACCCCTCCACTTT. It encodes CASSGLRQGTNNSPLHF.